The 10 T cell receptor beta chains in this list originate from one sample, sequenced in a study of blood T cell repertoires in COVID-19. Clones were read by immunoSEQ multiplex PCR, and TCRdb kept only the in-frame ones, dropping some. The table has 250,000 or so clones, 70% to 90% seen once; the top ten hold more than 6.5%. Sequencing used PBMCs or T cells enriched from blood (not recorded which). The origin of the receptors is a woman between 45 and 60 years old who had been exposed to COVID-19.

The chain is built from TRBV7-9 and TRBJ1-2; a possible D gene is TRBD1 (5 bases). The germline V gene encodes CDR1 SEHNR and CDR2 FQNEAQ (reference sequence). V dropped 0 bases and J dropped 8 bases, with 10 bases sitting between them. This CDR3 has 13 amino acids. The CDR3 region has the DNA TGTGCCAGCAGCTTAGCGGGGACTGGGGGCTACACCTTC. Its translation is CASSLAGTGGYTF.

This rearrangement joins TRBV5-5 to TRBJ1-1; D might be TRBD1 (5 bases). CDR1 and CDR2 (germline): SGHKS, YYEKEE (reference sequence). Trimming pared 2 bases from V and 0 bases from J, leaving 14 bases between. The CDR3 spans 16 residues. CDR3 loop: CASSFISGRVNTEAFF. The CDR3 DNA reads TGTGCCAGCAGCTTCATCTCGGGCAGGGTGAACACTGAAGCTTTCTTT.

V and J are TRBV5-4 and TRBJ2-1; maybe TRBD2 (6 bases). V was pared by 3 bases and J by 2 bases, with 9 bases between. Germline CDR1 and CDR2: SGHNT and YYREEE (reference sequence). The CDR3 is 14 residues long. CDR3 residues: CASSSGLTYNEQFF. The CDR3 coding sequence is TGTGCCAGCAGCTCGGGACTTACCTACAATGAGCAGTTCTTC.

The chain couples TRBV2 to TRBJ2-1; TRBD2 is a possible D gene (6 bases). The CDR3 has 14 residues. Germline V gene data show CDR1 as SNHLY and CDR2 as FYNNEI. Trimming removed 5 bases from V and 6 bases from J, with 14 bases in between. In nucleotides, the CDR3 is TGTGCCAGCAGTCGGAATAGCGGTATCAATGAGCAGTTCTTC. Translation gives CASSRNSGINEQFF.

The chain has TRBV6-6 and TRBJ1-1; D perhaps matches TRBD1 (6 bases). CDR1 and CDR2 from the germline V gene are MNHNY and SVGAGI (reference sequence). The CDR3 runs 13 residues. V gave up 10 bases and J gave up 1 base, with 13 bases separating them. This chain's CDR3 is CATSAQGNTEAFF. DNA of the CDR3: TGTGCCACCTCGGCACAGGGGAACACTGAAGCTTTCTTT.

CDR3 residues: CASSGGGQETQYF. The CDR3 coding sequence is TGTGCCAGCAGCGGCGGGGGTCAAGAGACCCAGTACTTC. The rearrangement joins TRBV14 to TRBJ2-5; TRBD2 agrees at 7 bases. V was clipped by 5 bases and J by 2 bases; unmatched bases: 2. CDR3 length: 13 amino acids. Germline V gene lookup returns CDR1 SGHDN and CDR2 FVKESK.

The V gene is TRBV30, the J gene TRBJ2-7; D gene unclear. CDR3 length: 11 residues. The V gene lost 2 bases and the J gene lost 2 bases, with 4 bases spanning the gap. Looked up from germline, CDR1 is GTSNPN and CDR2 is SVGIG (reference sequence). The CDR3 sequence: CAWSYTYEQYF. In nucleotides, the CDR3 is TGTGCCTGGAGTTATACCTACGAGCAGTACTTC.

J is TRBJ2-1 and V is TRBV23-1; D perhaps matches TRBD2 (5 bases). TRBV23-1 is labeled an ORF, and its function is uncertain. The CDR3 length is 12 residues. V lost 2 bases and J lost 9, with 8 bases in between. The CDR3 region has the DNA TGCGCCAGCAGTCAAAGAGAGGGTGAGCAGTTCTTC. Its translation: CASSQREGEQFF.

V gene TRBV30 combines with J gene TRBJ1-6, with 8 bases lining up with TRBD1. Trimming took 7 bases from V and 6 from J; bases not matched to a gene: 14. CDR1 is GTSNPN, CDR2 SVGIG, per germline (reference sequence). The CDR3 is made up of 16 amino acids. DNA for the CDR3: TGTGCCTCCAAGGGTATCGGGACAGGACTTAATTCACCCCTCCACTTT. Translating it yields CASKGIGTGLNSPLHF. Together with reference TRBV30 and TRBJ1-6, the CDR3 gives the full variable domain: SQTIHQWPATLVQPVGSPLSLECTVEGTSNPNLYWYRQAAGRGLQLLFYSVGIGQISSEVPQNLSASRPQDRQFILSSKKLLLSDSGFYLCASKGIGTGLNSPLHFGNGTRLTVT.

This sequence joins TRBV11-3 and TRBJ2-7; D is uncertain. From germline, CDR1 is SGHNT and CDR2 YENEEA. Deletions cut 4 bases from V and 3 bases from J, with 10 bases between. The CDR3 runs 13 residues. CDR3 in amino acids: CASSSPPGYEQYF. CDR3 nucleotides: TGTGCCAGCAGCTCCCCCCCGGGCTACGAGCAGTACTTC.